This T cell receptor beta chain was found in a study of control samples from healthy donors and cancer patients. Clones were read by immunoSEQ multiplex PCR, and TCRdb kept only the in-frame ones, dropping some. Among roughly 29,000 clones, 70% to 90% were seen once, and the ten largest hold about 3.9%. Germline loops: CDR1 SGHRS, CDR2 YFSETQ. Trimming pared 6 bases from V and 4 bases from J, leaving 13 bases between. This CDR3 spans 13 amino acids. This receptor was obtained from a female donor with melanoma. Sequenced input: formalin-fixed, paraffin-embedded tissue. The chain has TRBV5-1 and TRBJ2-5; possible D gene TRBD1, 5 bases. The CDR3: CASTLQGAETQYF. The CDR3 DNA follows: TGCGCCAGCACCCTCCAAGGGGCAGAGACCCAGTACTTC.